The subject of this entry is one T cell receptor beta chain. Its antigen is currently not known. No base-level quality is on record; no much larger clone is a single base apart. This record comes from a study of cytotoxic CD8 clonotypes in ibrutinib-treated CLL (dated by TCRdb to about 2021). About the study as a whole: The cohort had 11 to 12 relapsed/refractory and about 15 treatment-naive patients; 17 to 18 were IGHV unmutated. On average, each sample had approximately 250,000 productive templates and more than 85,000 productive rearrangements. Cryopreserved peripheral blood mononuclear cells were obtained prior to treatment, at the time of response, and at either disease progression or sustained remission. Every sample from remission and from progressive disease was obtained while the patients were still on ibrutinib. Samples at response were collected after a median of about 12 months of treatment, with a range of about 6 to 36 months. Longitudinal samples were available for about 30% of the 86 trial participants. Partial responses were observed in 24 patients and complete responses in 2; after a median follow-up of around 68 months, remission was maintained in 14 patients and progression was observed in roughly twelve. The paper's findings and limits, for the study overall: An increase in clonality was observed at ibrutinib response, with clonality remaining stable during sustained remission and falling back toward baseline at progression. Sustained-remission and progressing patients did not have matched sampling times, and lymph node repertoires were not examined. Baseline clonality was found to be higher than that of age-matched healthy donors and was strongly correlated with circulating CD8+ T-cell counts. Public clonotypes were found to be uncommon and were observed to contract or remain stable during treatment; the increase in clonality was shown to reflect expansion of private clonotypes at ibrutinib response.

The time point label, as the study defines it: 24 months on ibrutinib. Approximately 2 micrograms of genomic DNA were extracted from cryopreserved PBMCs for TCR beta library preparation. High-throughput TCR beta sequencing was performed on longitudinal blood samples from CLL patients receiving ibrutinib monotherapy. The patients took part in an open-label, single-center phase 2 trial of ibrutinib monotherapy. On a MiSeq, deep resolution sequencing aimed for a depth between 1 in 1 million and 1 in 200,000 T cells, with each clonotype covered around 10x on average. The immunoSEQ hsTCRB Kit was used to generate TCR beta libraries. As for the authors' bioinformatics: ImmunoSEQ Data Assistant and ImmunoSEQ Analyzer were used for data analysis, and V, D and J genes were assigned according to IMGT definitions. Clonality, which ranges from 0 to 1, was calculated by subtracting the normalized Shannon entropy of productive rearrangement frequencies from one. Public clonotype analysis was restricted to overrepresented clonotypes comprising at least 0.05% of each patient's repertoire. Roughly 12 age-matched healthy donor repertoires from immuneACCESS were used as controls for clonality. The clones in this table, taken by TCRdb from immuneACCESS, are in-frame only. Not every clone is retained; where verified, under half of the shortfall comes from an unresolved V gene, and the cause of the rest is unknown. D and trimming come from the DNA, and the V and J calls and clone size come from that table. For this sample the table gives roughly 250,000 clones, of which roughly 70% were detected only once. The ten biggest clones cover 15% of the sample.

Germline trimming amounts to 0 bases on V and 1 base on J, with 9 as the count of junction bases outside the gene matches. For CDR1 and CDR2, the germline V gene (reference sequence) lists SGHNT and YYREEE. From the cysteine up to the phenylalanine, the CDR3 has a length of 18 residues. Solely the CDR3 DNA is kept, with 54 bases framed from the first base. The material was PBMCs, obtained after 24 months of ibrutinib treatment. The receptor chain draws on TRBV5-4 and TRBJ2-1; 8 junctional bases match TRBD2. The sequence was obtained from a human donor with chronic lymphocytic leukemia. CDR3 sequence: CASSLGLAGAWSYNEQFF. The nucleotide sequence is given as TGTGCCAGCAGCTTGGGTCTAGCGGGTGCTTGGTCCTACAATGAGCAGTTCTTC.